The sequence of this T cell receptor (beta chain) was determined in a study of Graves' ophthalmopathy and Graves' hyperthyroidism. Scientists amplified the TCR beta CDR3 regions from RNA transcripts. The library came from an HTBI-primed first-round RT-PCR and a second-round multiplex PCR. TCRdb independently ran MiXCR on the multiplex PCR reads; one entry per CDR3 protein. The sample lists about 370,000 distinct CDR3 sequences, about 18% occurring once. The CDR3 runs 12 residues. The V end was cut by 1 base, the J end by 3 bases, with 4 bases between. Germline assignment: CDR1 MDHEN and CDR2 SYDVKM. The evidence that diagnosis relied on was clinical symptoms, serum thyroxine, TRAb, thyroid ultrasound and orbital computed tomography. The sample holds many counts of this clonotype.

The sequencing sample was made of peripheral blood. This receptor was obtained from an adult woman with stable Graves' hyperthyroidism. The genes are TRBV28 and TRBJ2-7, with D hard to call. This CDR3 is CASSLFNYEQYF. CDR3 nucleotides: TGTGCCAGCAGTTTATTTAACTACGAGCAGTACTTC.